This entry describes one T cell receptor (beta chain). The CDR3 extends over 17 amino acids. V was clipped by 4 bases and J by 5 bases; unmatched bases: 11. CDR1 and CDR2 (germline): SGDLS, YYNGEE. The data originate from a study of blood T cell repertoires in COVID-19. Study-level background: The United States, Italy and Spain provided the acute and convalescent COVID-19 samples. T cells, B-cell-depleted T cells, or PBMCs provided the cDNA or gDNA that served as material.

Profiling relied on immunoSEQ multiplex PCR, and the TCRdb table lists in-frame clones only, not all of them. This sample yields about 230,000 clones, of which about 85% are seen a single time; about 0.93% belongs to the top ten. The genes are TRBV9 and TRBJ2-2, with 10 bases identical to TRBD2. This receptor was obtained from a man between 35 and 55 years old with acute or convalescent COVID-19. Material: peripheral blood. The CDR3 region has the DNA TGTGCCAGCAGCCTTCCTAGCGGGGGCCTGGCAACCGGGGAGCTGTTTTTT. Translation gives CASSLPSGGLATGELFF. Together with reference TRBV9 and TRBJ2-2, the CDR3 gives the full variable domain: DSGVTQTPKHLITATGQRVTLRCSPRSGDLSVYWYQQSLDQGLQFLIQYYNGEERAKGNILERFSAQQFPDLHSELNLSSLELGDSALYFCASSLPSGGLATGELFFGEGSRLTVL.